The sequence of this T cell receptor beta chain was determined in a study of vaccination effects on CD4 cells after COVID-19. Germline V gene lookup returns CDR1 MNHNS and CDR2 SASEGT. The CDR3 sequence is 13 residues long. V lost 0 bases to trimming and J lost 5 bases, with 8 bases between them. Subsequent to a culture period of under 11 days, CD4+ T cells were isolated. Vaccine administered to participants consisted of two doses of either BNT162b2 or mRNA-1273. This clone was counted once. As yet, its antigen is unknown. Data came from immunoSEQ multiplex PCR; TCRdb stores just in-frame clones and leaves some out. The table lists some 69,000 clones, 73% of them singletons.

The chain has TRBV6-1 and TRBJ2-7, with a weak D call TRBD1 (5 bases). This TCR derives from a human donor who received a COVID-19 vaccine. The starting material was CD4+ T cells from PBMCs cultured without peptide, obtained after COVID-19 vaccination. In nucleotides, the CDR3 is TGTGCCAGCAGTGAAGCAGGGGCGGACGAGCAGTACGTC. The encoded protein is CASSEAGADEQYV.